This T cell receptor beta chain emerged from a study of OX40 agonist ivuxolimab in advanced cancers. About the research overall: Three partial responders included one hepatocellular carcinoma patient and two cutaneous melanoma patients. Study results and limitations: The study observed clonal expansion of CD4+ and CD8+ blood T cells by week 6 at 0.1 to 3.0 mg/kg. Averaging showed that CD8+ T cells had more expanded clones than CD4+ did.

To note about this clone: What it recognizes is unknown.

The repertoire was sequenced with immunoSEQ multiplex PCR; TCRdb's copy has only in-frame clones and lacks some. The sample has about 94,000 clones, around nine tenths seen once. Blood got drawn at baseline, again on cycle 4 day 1, and then on cycle 7 day 1. The V gene's germline CDR1 is SGHRS and CDR2 YFSETQ. V was shortened by 4 bases and J by 3 bases, with 12 bases between the two germline ends. This CDR3 has 14 residues. The receptor was derived from an adult with an advanced solid tumor such as melanoma, head and neck, liver or kidney cancer. The sequencing used CD4+ or CD8+ T cells sorted from blood, collected in a trial of the OX40 agonist ivuxolimab. The V call is TRBV5-1, the J call TRBJ2-3, with TRBD1 as a possible D gene (5 bases). This CDR3 is CASSGQGYTDTQYF. The DNA for the CDR3 is TGCGCCAGCAGCGGTCAGGGTTATACAGATACGCAGTATTTT.